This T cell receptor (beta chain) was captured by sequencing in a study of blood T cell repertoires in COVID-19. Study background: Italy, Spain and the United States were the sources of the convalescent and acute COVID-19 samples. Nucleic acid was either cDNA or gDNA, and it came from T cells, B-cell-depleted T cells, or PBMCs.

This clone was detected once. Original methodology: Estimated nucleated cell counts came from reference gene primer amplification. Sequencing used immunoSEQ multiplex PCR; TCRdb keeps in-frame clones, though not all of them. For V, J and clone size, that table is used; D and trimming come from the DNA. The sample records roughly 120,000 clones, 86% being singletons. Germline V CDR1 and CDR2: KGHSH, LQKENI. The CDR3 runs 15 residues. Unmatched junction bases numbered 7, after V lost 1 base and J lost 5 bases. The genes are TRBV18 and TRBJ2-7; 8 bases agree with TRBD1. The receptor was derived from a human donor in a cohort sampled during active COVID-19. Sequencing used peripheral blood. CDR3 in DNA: TGTGCCAGCTCACCACAGACAGGGGAATACAACGAGCAGTACTTC. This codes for CASSPQTGEYNEQYF.